The clone carrying this TCR beta chain was picked up one time. These data belong to a study of shared clonotypes between healthy human individuals. Whole-study context: The composition of the donors was a couple of women and a few men aged 18 to 49.

Subsets obtained from CD4+ cells comprised CD45RA+ naive and CD45RA-negative memory cells. CDR3 length: 16 residues. Germline CDR1 SGDLS, CDR2 YYNGEE. The V gene lost 3 bases and the J gene lost 0 bases, with 13 bases spanning the gap. It was at deep level that the assay was run. The repertoire was sequenced with immunoSEQ multiplex PCR; TCRdb's copy has only in-frame clones and lacks some. This table has about 1.4 million clones, roughly 95% appearing once. The V call is TRBV9, the J call TRBJ1-3; D possibly corresponds to TRBD1 (5 bases). Sequencing was performed on naive CD4+ T cells sorted from blood. Subset specified: CD45RA+ positively selected. This TCR came from a man aged 25-45 years in good health. The CDR3: CASSAHPGTSGNTIYF. The CDR3 nucleotides are TGTGCCAGCAGCGCCCACCCCGGGACCTCTGGAAACACCATATATTTT.